Presented here are 8 T cell receptor beta chains from one specimen sequenced in a study of healthy donors' naive CD4 and CD8 T cells. A linear amplification protocol produced the TCR libraries from around 0.55 ug of total RNA. TCRdb used MiXCR to reprocess the reads, holding one entry per CDR3 protein. The sample has approximately 200,000 distinct CDR3 sequences, nearly 75% seen once. The specimen was naive CD4+ and CD8+ T cells sorted from blood, pooled from several donors. All receptors derive from a pool of human donors in good health; the sample pools cells from several healthy donors.

This rearrangement joins TRBV27 to TRBJ2-7; 10 bases align to TRBD2. Unmatched junction bases numbered 12, after V lost 3 bases and J lost 7 bases. The CDR3 contains 16 residues. CDR1 is MNHEY, CDR2 SMNVEV, per germline (reference sequence). The CDR3 coding sequence is TGTGCCAGCAGTTTGTCGGTAGCGGGAGGCCAGGGGGAGCAGTACTTC. Protein: CASSLSVAGGQGEQYF.

The chain couples TRBV29-1 to TRBJ1-1; D gene ambiguous. From germline, CDR1 is SQVTM and CDR2 ANQGSEA. The CDR3 contains 11 residues. With 3 bases removed from V and 1 base from J, the gap between germline ends came to 3 bases. In nucleotides, the CDR3 is TGCAGCGTTGACACGAACACTGAAGCTTTCTTT. It specifies CSVDTNTEAFF.

The chain has TRBV29-1 and TRBJ2-2; tentative D call: TRBD1 (6 bases). V lost 3 bases to trimming and J lost 0 bases, with 11 bases between them. The germline V gene encodes CDR1 SQVTM and CDR2 ANQGSEA. The CDR3 runs 15 residues. The CDR3 here is CSVDRGWANTGELFF. In DNA, the CDR3 is TGCAGCGTTGATAGGGGGTGGGCGAACACCGGGGAGCTGTTTTTT.

The chain uses TRBV29-1 and TRBJ2-3; the D is unclear. The CDR3 extends over 13 amino acids. Looked up from germline, CDR1 is SQVTM and CDR2 is ANQGSEA. V dropped 4 bases and J dropped 2 bases, with 10 bases sitting between them. The CDR3 loop is CSVVGLPTDTQYF. The CDR3, as DNA: TGCAGCGTTGTCGGCCTCCCCACAGATACGCAGTATTTT.

The chain has TRBV6-5 and TRBJ1-3; no firm D call. The ends were cut back, 8 bases at V and 0 bases at J, with 8 bases in the middle. The CDR3 extends over 13 amino acids. The germline gives CDR1 MNHEY, CDR2 SVGAGI. The CDR3 region is CASLGSSGNTIYF. The CDR3 region has the DNA TGTGCCAGCCTAGGCTCCTCTGGAAACACCATATATTTT.

V and J are TRBV4-2 and TRBJ1-2; perhaps TRBD1 as D (5 bases). The germline V and J ends were trimmed by 0 bases and 2 bases, with 25 bases remaining between them. Germline CDR1 LGHNA, CDR2 YNFKEQ. This CDR3 spans 20 amino acids. The CDR3 sequence: CASSQDLAPSDKGRNYGYTF. CDR3 bases: TGTGCCAGCAGCCAAGATCTAGCACCCTCGGACAAGGGCCGAAACTATGGCTACACCTTC.

This chain joins TRBV20-1 and TRBJ1-1; 7 bases are a match to TRBD1. Germline CDR1 DFQATT, CDR2 SNEGSKA (reference sequence). The CDR3 loop spans 15 amino acids. Unmatched junction bases numbered 8, after V lost 0 bases and J lost 4 bases. The CDR3 sequence: CSAREPQGKGTEAFF. The CDR3, as DNA: TGCAGTGCTAGAGAACCACAGGGGAAAGGCACTGAAGCTTTCTTT.

The J gene is TRBJ2-1, the V gene TRBV5-1, with 8 bases identical to TRBD1. V lost 7 bases, J lost 5 bases, and 2 bases stayed unmatched. The CDR3 spans 12 residues. The germline CDR1 and CDR2 sequences are SGHRS and YFSETQ. As DNA, the CDR3 is TGCGCCAGCCAGGGGGCGCACAATGAGCAGTTCTTC. Translating it yields CASQGAHNEQFF.